A single sample is the source of the 30 T cell receptor beta chains below, sequenced in a study of PD-1 blockade in classical Hodgkin lymphoma. The patients all showed relapse after autologous stem cell transplantation, while their brentuximab vedotin exposure varied. Purification of CD4+ T cells from thawed PBMCs was achieved by magnetic negative selection. Produced via immunoSEQ multiplex PCR; TCRdb's table is partial and in-frame only. The sample shows approximately 25,000 clones, roughly 89% of them seen only once. The sequences come from CD4+ T cells from blood, collected at baseline. The receptors were gathered from a human donor with classical Hodgkin lymphoma.

This clone showed up just a few times. The chain uses TRBV18 and TRBJ1-5, with D maybe TRBD1 (6 bases). Trimming removed 2 bases from V and 7 bases from J, with 9 bases in between. Germline V gene lookup returns CDR1 KGHSH and CDR2 LQKENI. There are 13 residues in the CDR3. The DNA of the CDR3 is TGTGCCAGCTCACCAGGAGGGGGACAGCCCCAGCATTTT. Translating gives CASSPGGGQPQHF.

This chain uses TRBV5-1 with TRBJ1-2, with TRBD1 as a possible D gene (5 bases). Trimming pared 4 bases from V and 3 bases from J, leaving 19 bases between. Germline assignment: CDR1 SGHRS and CDR2 YFSETQ. CDR3 length: 16 amino acids. CDR3 in DNA: TGCGCCAGCAGCCCCAGAGGACGGGGGGAAGACTATGGCTACACCTTC. Protein: CASSPRGRGEDYGYTF.

The V gene is TRBV9, the J gene TRBJ2-1; TRBD2 is a possible D gene (5 bases). The germline V gene encodes CDR1 SGDLS and CDR2 YYNGEE. The CDR3 is 15 amino acids. V was shortened by 0 bases and J by 7 bases, with 14 bases between the two germline ends. The CDR3 loop reads CASSVGVATVNEQFF. Here the CDR3 DNA reads TGTGCCAGCAGCGTAGGGGTAGCGACCGTAAATGAGCAGTTCTTC. Full variable domain (remainder filled in from reference TRBV9 and TRBJ2-1): DSGVTQTPKHLITATGQRVTLRCSPRSGDLSVYWYQQSLDQGLQFLIQYYNGEERAKGNILERFSAQQFPDLHSELNLSSLELGDSALYFCASSVGVATVNEQFFGPGTRLTVL.

The rearrangement links TRBV6-4 to TRBJ1-6, with a weak D call TRBD1 (6 bases). The CDR3 runs 14 residues. Germline CDR1 reads MRHNA; CDR2 reads SNTAGT. Trimming pared 3 bases from V and 3 bases from J, leaving 6 bases between. Here the CDR3 reads CASSEQGYNSPLHF. The DNA for the CDR3 is TGTGCCAGCAGTGAACAGGGCTATAATTCACCCCTCCACTTT.

J is TRBJ1-1 and V is TRBV2, with a possible D match to TRBD1 (5 bases). CDR1 and CDR2 from the germline V gene are SNHLY and FYNNEI. Trimming stripped 8 bases from V and 7 bases from J, with 14 bases between. The CDR3 has 12 residues. DNA of the CDR3: TGTGCCAGCGGAGGGACTTTCGTTGAAGCTTTCTTT. Protein: CASGGTFVEAFF. Full variable domain (outside the CDR3, taken from reference TRBV2 and TRBJ1-1): EPEVTQTPSHQVTQMGQEVILRCVPISNHLYFYWYRQILGQKVEFLVSFYNNEISEKSEIFDDQFSVERPDGSNFTLKIRSTKLEDSAMYFCASGGTFVEAFFGQGTRLTVV.

J is TRBJ2-7 and V is TRBV11-3, with D possibly matching TRBD1 (5 bases). Trimming removed 2 bases from V and 0 bases from J, with 17 bases in between. CDR1 SGHNT and CDR2 YENEEA come from the germline V gene. This CDR3 is built from 17 residues. The CDR3 DNA follows: TGTGCCAGCAGCTTACAAGGGTTGCAGGGTAGCTCCTACGAGCAGTACTTC. This gives the protein CASSLQGLQGSSYEQYF.

This chain joins TRBV7-9 and TRBJ1-5; possible D gene TRBD1, 6 bases. The CDR3 runs 15 residues. Trimming shortened V by 3 bases and J by 3 bases, and 12 bases separated the two germline ends. Germline V gene data show CDR1 as SEHNR and CDR2 as FQNEAQ (reference sequence). In DNA form, the CDR3 reads TGTGCCAGCAGCTTCGGCAGGGGCGACAATCAGCCCCAGCATTTT. Protein: CASSFGRGDNQPQHF.

The chain uses TRBV11-2 and TRBJ2-5, with no clear D. The CDR3 length is 14 residues. Germline V gene lookup returns CDR1 SGHAT and CDR2 FQNNGV. V lost 0 bases and J lost 1, with 6 bases in between. This CDR3 reads CASSLDSFQETQYF. CDR3 bases: TGTGCCAGCAGCTTAGATTCCTTCCAAGAGACCCAGTACTTC.

This clone has a handful of counts. This chain's CDR3 is CASSRTGGSYGYTF. The DNA for the CDR3 is TGTGCCAGCAGTCGGACAGGGGGCAGCTATGGCTACACCTTC. This rearrangement joins TRBV11-3 to TRBJ1-2; 11 bases map to TRBD1. Unmatched junction bases numbered 4, after V lost 6 bases and J lost 4 bases. This CDR3 is 14 amino acids long. Looked up from germline, CDR1 is SGHNT and CDR2 is YENEEA. The complete variable domain, with remaining parts taken from reference TRBV11-3 and TRBJ1-2, reads EAGVVQSPRYKIIEKKQPVAFWCNPISGHNTLYWYLQNLGQGPELLIRYENEEAVDDSQLPKDRFSAERLKGVDSTLKIQPAELGDSAVYLCASSRTGGSYGYTFGSGTRLTVV.

The V and J genes are TRBV11-3 and TRBJ1-3; D uncertain. The CDR3 covers 16 residues. The germline V gene has CDR1 SGHNT and CDR2 YENEEA. The V end was cut by 0 bases, the J end by 0 bases, with 9 bases between. The CDR3 sequence: CASSLDLEGSGNTIYF. CDR3 coding DNA: TGTGCCAGCAGCTTAGATCTGGAGGGCTCTGGAAACACCATATATTTT.

V is TRBV7-3 and J is TRBJ1-1, with D tentatively TRBD1 (5 bases). The CDR3 has 14 amino acids. CDR1 and CDR2 from the germline V gene are SGHTA and FQGTGA. V shed 4 bases and J shed 3 bases, with 12 bases lying between them. The DNA for the CDR3 is TGTGCCAGCAGCTACGACGGACAAGACACTGAAGCTTTCTTT. It codes for CASSYDGQDTEAFF.

The chain carries TRBV7-9 and TRBJ2-7; 8 nucleotides agree with TRBD1. J was trimmed by 6 bases and V by 5 bases; bases with no gene match: 6. Germline V gene sequence: CDR1 SEHNR, CDR2 FQNEAQ (reference sequence). CDR3 length equals 13 residues. For the CDR3, the DNA is TGTGCCAGCAGCCAGGACAGGGTCGGCGAGCAGTACTTC. It specifies CASSQDRVGEQYF.

The rearrangement links TRBV28 to TRBJ2-1; 7 nucleotides line up with TRBD2. V dropped 11 bases and J dropped 8; count of bases not matched to a gene: 18. This CDR3 spans 15 amino acids. Per germline, CDR1 MDHEN and CDR2 SYDVKM. The DNA for the CDR3 is TGTGCCCATCGGGGTCGAGGACTAGACGCAGATGAGCAGTTCTTC. Residues: CAHRGRGLDADEQFF.

This rearrangement joins TRBV19 to TRBJ2-7; D is undetermined. CDR1 is LNHDA and CDR2 is SQIVND in the germline V gene (reference sequence). Deletions cut 5 bases from V and 6 bases from J, with 17 bases between. The CDR3 sequence is 14 residues long. This CDR3 is CASSGAGAFAEQYF. For the CDR3, the DNA is TGTGCCAGTAGTGGAGCAGGTGCGTTCGCCGAGCAGTACTTC. Full variable domain (outside the CDR3, taken from reference TRBV19 and TRBJ2-7): DGGITQSPKYLFRKEGQNVTLSCEQNLNHDAMYWYRQDPGQGLRLIYYSQIVNDFQKGDIAEGYSVSREKKESFPLTVTSAQKNPTAFYLCASSGAGAFAEQYFGPGTRLTVT.

This clone was recorded only once. This chain connects TRBV28 to TRBJ2-7, with 8 bases that match TRBD1. V trimming: 6 bases; J trimming: 7 bases; junction bases outside the gene matches: 11. This CDR3 region has 14 residues. From germline, CDR1 is MDHEN and CDR2 SYDVKM. The CDR3 is CASRRQGSPEEQYF. CDR3 DNA: TGTGCCAGCAGACGACAGGGGTCCCCGGAAGAGCAGTACTTC.

The genes are TRBV7-2 and TRBJ2-7; D is undetermined. Trimming took 1 base from V and 1 from J, leaving 8 bases between them. Germline CDR1 reads SGHTA; CDR2 reads FQGNSA. CDR3 size: 14 residues. This CDR3 is CASSLGRQSYEQYF. CDR3 nucleotides: TGTGCCAGCAGCTTAGGTCGCCAGTCCTACGAGCAGTACTTC.

This clone has just a few counts. The rearrangement links TRBV27 to TRBJ1-1; no definite D call. The CDR3 consists of 15 residues. CDR1 and CDR2 from the germline V gene are MNHEY and SMNVEV (reference sequence). V was clipped by 0 bases and J by 3 bases, with 11 bases between them. The CDR3 coding sequence is TGTGCCAGCAGTTTATCGGGCCGATGGGACACTGAAGCTTTCTTT. It codes for CASSLSGRWDTEAFF.

This clone was detected only once. The rearrangement uses TRBV11-3 and TRBJ2-1, with 9 bases matching TRBD1. Germline V CDR1 and CDR2: SGHNT, YENEEA. The trim removed 5 bases at V and 4 bases at J, leaving 12 bases unmatched. CDR3 length: 17 residues. The CDR3 coding sequence is TGTGCCAGCAGCCACTTATGGGGACAGGGATTATACAATGAGCAGTTCTTC. Translation gives CASSHLWGQGLYNEQFF.

The rearrangement joins TRBV12-5 to TRBJ1-5; D unresolved. Looked up from germline, CDR1 is LGHNT and CDR2 is FRNRAP. Trimming took off 2 bases at V and 1 base at J, with 6 bases between the two ends. CDR3 length: 14 amino acids. Here the CDR3 DNA reads TGTGCTAGTGGTTTGTGGGAAAGCAATCAGCCCCAGCATTTT. Protein: CASGLWESNQPQHF.

J is TRBJ1-5 and V is TRBV5-8; D not certain. Germline V gene lookup returns CDR1 SGHTS and CDR2 YDEGEE. The CDR3 totals 13 residues. With 0 bases removed from V and 9 bases from J, the gap between germline ends came to 10 bases. The CDR3 DNA follows: TGTGCCAGCAGCTTGGGGGGAGAGATGCCCCAGCATTTT. Encoded protein: CASSLGGEMPQHF. Combining the CDR3 with reference TRBV5-8 and TRBJ1-5 gives the whole variable domain EAGVTQSPTHLIKTRGQQATLRCSPISGHTSVYWYQQALGLGLQFLLWYDEGEERNRGNFPPRFSGRQFPNYSSELNVNALELEDSALYLCASSLGGEMPQHFGDGTRLSIL.

The chain has TRBV5-1 and TRBJ1-1; D perhaps matches TRBD1 (5 bases). This CDR3 has 15 amino acids. Germline V CDR1 and CDR2: SGHRS, YFSETQ. Trimming cost V 0 bases and J 6 bases, with 15 bases left between them. The CDR3 is CASSLDLGAASEAFF. As DNA, the CDR3 is TGCGCCAGCAGCTTGGATCTAGGGGCAGCTTCTGAAGCTTTCTTT.

The genes are TRBV5-1 and TRBJ2-5; 7 bases agree with TRBD1. This CDR3 is 14 amino acids long. Losses at the gene ends were 2 bases for V and 1 base for J; bases not matched to a gene: 2. The germline V gene has CDR1 SGHRS and CDR2 YFSETQ. CDR3 DNA sequence: TGCGCCAGCAGCTTTGCAGGGGGCCAAGAGACCCAGTACTTC. Its protein product is CASSFAGGQETQYF.

The rearrangement uses TRBV19 and TRBJ2-1; TRBD2 matches at 14 bases. Germline-derived CDR1 and CDR2 are LNHDA and SQIVND (reference sequence). CDR3 length: 18 amino acids. V was pared by 3 bases and J by 5 bases, with 9 bases of the junction left unmatched. The CDR3 DNA is TGTGCCAGTAGTATGGACTCCGCGGGACTAGCGGGGGACAATGAGCAGTTCTTC. As protein: CASSMDSAGLAGDNEQFF. Drawing the rest from reference TRBV19 and TRBJ2-1, the complete variable domain is DGGITQSPKYLFRKEGQNVTLSCEQNLNHDAMYWYRQDPGQGLRLIYYSQIVNDFQKGDIAEGYSVSREKKESFPLTVTSAQKNPTAFYLCASSMDSAGLAGDNEQFFGPGTRLTVL.

This clone was counted a few times. The CDR3 loop is CASNPDYSYNEQFF. CDR3 coding DNA: TGTGCCAGCAATCCGGACTACTCCTACAATGAGCAGTTCTTC. V is TRBV2 and J is TRBJ2-1, with TRBD2 as a possible D gene (6 bases). The CDR3 covers 14 residues. Germline values: CDR1 SNHLY, CDR2 FYNNEI. Trimming took 7 bases from V and 0 from J, leaving 10 bases between them.

V gene TRBV5-6 combines with J gene TRBJ2-2, with D unclear. Germline V gene sequence: CDR1 SGHDT, CDR2 YYEEEE. The V gene lost 0 bases and the J gene lost 6 bases, with 21 bases spanning the gap. This CDR3 comprises 18 residues. CDR3 nucleotide sequence: TGTGCCAGCAGCTTGGCAGGTGGTGGCAGCTACTTATCCGGGGAGCTGTTTTTT. The encoded protein is CASSLAGGGSYLSGELFF.

This clone showed up just a few times. J is TRBJ1-2 and V is TRBV5-1; D is ambiguous. This CDR3 contains 13 residues. Germline V gives CDR1 SGHRS, CDR2 YFSETQ. Trimming left V 1 base short and J 8 bases short, with 12 bases between. The CDR3 spells CASSLKDPHGYTF. Here the CDR3 DNA reads TGCGCCAGCAGCTTGAAGGATCCGCACGGCTACACCTTC.

This clone showed up just once. The chain couples TRBV10-3 to TRBJ1-4; a weak D match, TRBD1 (5 bases). The V end was cut by 4 bases, the J end by 3 bases, with 18 bases between. Germline CDR1 and CDR2: ENHRY and SYGVKD. The CDR3 consists of 17 residues. The CDR3 DNA follows: TGTGCCATCAGTGCCGGCCAGGGTTCGCCAGCTAATGAAAAACTGTTTTTT. Translating gives CAISAGQGSPANEKLFF.

This clone appeared a few times. This rearrangement joins TRBV6-5 to TRBJ1-3; D remains unclear. Germline values: CDR1 MNHEY, CDR2 SVGAGI. The CDR3 is 13 residues long. Trimming left V 6 bases short and J 4 bases short, with 10 bases between. The CDR3 DNA is TGTGCCAGCAGCCCCCACACCGGAAACACCATATATTTT. It codes for CASSPHTGNTIYF.

The CDR3 loop is CASRSFDTGELFF. The CDR3 bases are TGTGCCAGCAGGAGTTTCGACACCGGGGAGCTGTTTTTT. The chain is built from TRBV2 and TRBJ2-2, with unresolved D. Germline V gene sequence: CDR1 SNHLY, CDR2 FYNNEI. Trimming stripped 6 bases from V and 3 bases from J, with 8 bases between. There are 13 residues in the CDR3.

The chain has TRBV6-1 and TRBJ2-1, with 7 nucleotides matching TRBD1. Trimming removed 6 bases from V and 5 bases from J; junction bases left unmatched: 10. The CDR3 sequence is 15 residues long. Germline V CDR1 and CDR2: MNHNS, SASEGT. CDR3 region: CASRGKGTEDNEQFF. CDR3 sequence (DNA): TGTGCCAGCAGGGGGAAGGGGACAGAAGACAATGAGCAGTTCTTC.